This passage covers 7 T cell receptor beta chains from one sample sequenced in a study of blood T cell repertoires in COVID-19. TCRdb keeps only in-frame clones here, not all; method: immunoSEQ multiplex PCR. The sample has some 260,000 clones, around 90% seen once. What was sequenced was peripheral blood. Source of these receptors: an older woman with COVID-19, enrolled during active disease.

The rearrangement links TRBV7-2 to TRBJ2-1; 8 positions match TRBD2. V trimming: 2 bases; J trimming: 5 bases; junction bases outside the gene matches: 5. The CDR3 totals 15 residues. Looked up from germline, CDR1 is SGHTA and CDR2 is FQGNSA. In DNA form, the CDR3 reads TGTGCCAGCAGCTTATCAGCGGGAGTGGACAATGAGCAGTTCTTC. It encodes CASSLSAGVDNEQFF.

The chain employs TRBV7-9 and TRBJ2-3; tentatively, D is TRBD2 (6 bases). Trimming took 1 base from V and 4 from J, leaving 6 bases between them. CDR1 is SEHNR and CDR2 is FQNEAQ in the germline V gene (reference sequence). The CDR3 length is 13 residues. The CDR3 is CASSLVAADTQYF. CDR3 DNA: TGTGCCAGCAGCTTAGTAGCGGCAGATACGCAGTATTTT.

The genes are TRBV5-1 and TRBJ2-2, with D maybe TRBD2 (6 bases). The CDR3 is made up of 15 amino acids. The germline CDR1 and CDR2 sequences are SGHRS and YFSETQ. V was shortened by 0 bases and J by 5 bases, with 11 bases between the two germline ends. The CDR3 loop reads CASSLEGAGTGELFF. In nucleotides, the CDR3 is TGCGCCAGCAGCTTGGAAGGGGCGGGGACCGGGGAGCTGTTTTTT.

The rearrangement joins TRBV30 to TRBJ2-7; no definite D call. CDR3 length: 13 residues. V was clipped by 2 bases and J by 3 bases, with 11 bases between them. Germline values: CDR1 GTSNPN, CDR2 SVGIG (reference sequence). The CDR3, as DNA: TGTGCCTGGAGTCCACCCCCCTACTACGAGCAGTACTTC. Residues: CAWSPPPYYEQYF.

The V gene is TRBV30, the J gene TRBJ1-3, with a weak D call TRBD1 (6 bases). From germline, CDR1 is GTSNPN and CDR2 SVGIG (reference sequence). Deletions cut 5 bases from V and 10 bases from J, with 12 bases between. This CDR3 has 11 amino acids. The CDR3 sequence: CAWGRTETIYF. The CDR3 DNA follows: TGTGCCTGGGGTAGGACAGAAACCATATATTTT.

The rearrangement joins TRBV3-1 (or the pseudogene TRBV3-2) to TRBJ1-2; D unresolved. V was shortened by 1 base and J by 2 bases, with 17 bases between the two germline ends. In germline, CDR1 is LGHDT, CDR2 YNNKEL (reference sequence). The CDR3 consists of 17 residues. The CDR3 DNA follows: TGTGCCAGCAGCCAAGTGTTGGGCCAACCCAGAAACTATGGCTACACCTTC. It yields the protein CASSQVLGQPRNYGYTF.

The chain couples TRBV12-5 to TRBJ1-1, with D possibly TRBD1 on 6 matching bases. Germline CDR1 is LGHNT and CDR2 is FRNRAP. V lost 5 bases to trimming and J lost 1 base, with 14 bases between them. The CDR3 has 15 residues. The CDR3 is CASGPSGHSNTEAFF. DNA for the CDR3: TGTGCTAGTGGTCCCTCGGGACACTCGAACACTGAAGCTTTCTTT.